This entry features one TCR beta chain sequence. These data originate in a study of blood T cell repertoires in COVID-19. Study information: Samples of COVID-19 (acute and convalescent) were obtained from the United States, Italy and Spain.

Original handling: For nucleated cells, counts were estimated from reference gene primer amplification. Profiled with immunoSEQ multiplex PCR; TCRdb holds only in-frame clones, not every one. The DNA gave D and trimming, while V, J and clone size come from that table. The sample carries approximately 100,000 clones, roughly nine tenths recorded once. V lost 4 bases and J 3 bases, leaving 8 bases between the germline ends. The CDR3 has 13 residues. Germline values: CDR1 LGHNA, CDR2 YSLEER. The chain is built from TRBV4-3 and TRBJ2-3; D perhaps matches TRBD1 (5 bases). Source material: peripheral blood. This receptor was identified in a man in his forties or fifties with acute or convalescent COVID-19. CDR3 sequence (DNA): TGCGCCAGCAGCCCCTCAGGGACAGATACGCAGTATTTT. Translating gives CASSPSGTDTQYF.